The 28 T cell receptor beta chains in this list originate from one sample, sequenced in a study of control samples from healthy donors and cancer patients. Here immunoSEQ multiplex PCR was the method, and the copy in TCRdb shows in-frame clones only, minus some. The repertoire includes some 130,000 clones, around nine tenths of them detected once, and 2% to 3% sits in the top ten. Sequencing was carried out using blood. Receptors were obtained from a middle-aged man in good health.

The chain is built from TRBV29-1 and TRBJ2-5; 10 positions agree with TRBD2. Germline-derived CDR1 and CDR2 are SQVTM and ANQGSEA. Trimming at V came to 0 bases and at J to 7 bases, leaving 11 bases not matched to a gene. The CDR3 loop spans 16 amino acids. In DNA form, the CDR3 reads TGCAGCGTTGAAGATCCGTCTAGCGGGGGACTCGGGACCCAGTACTTC. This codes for CSVEDPSSGGLGTQYF.

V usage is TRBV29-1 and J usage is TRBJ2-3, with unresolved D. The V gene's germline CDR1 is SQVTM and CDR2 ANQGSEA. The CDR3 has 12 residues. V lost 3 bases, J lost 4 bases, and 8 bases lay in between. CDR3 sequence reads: CSVDSVADTQYF. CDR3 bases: TGCAGCGTTGATTCGGTGGCAGATACGCAGTATTTT.

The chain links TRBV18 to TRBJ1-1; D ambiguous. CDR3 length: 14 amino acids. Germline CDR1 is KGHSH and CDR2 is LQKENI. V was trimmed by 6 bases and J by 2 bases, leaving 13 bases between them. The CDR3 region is CASSFGKSNTEAFF. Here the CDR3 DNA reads TGTGCCAGCTCCTTCGGGAAAAGTAACACTGAAGCTTTCTTT.

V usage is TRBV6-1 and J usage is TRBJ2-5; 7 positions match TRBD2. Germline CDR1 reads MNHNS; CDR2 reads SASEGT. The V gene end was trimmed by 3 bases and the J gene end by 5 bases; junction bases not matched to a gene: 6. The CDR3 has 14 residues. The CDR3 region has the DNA TGTGCCAGCAGTGATGGGGGGGGACGGGAGACCCAGTACTTC. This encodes CASSDGGGRETQYF.

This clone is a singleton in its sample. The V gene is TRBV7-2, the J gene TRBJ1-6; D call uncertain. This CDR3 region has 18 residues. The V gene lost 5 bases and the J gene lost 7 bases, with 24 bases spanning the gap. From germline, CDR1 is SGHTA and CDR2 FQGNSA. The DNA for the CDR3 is TGTGCCAGCAGCCCACATTTGTCGGGAAAAGGATCCAATTCACCCCTCCACTTT. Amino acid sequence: CASSPHLSGKGSNSPLHF.

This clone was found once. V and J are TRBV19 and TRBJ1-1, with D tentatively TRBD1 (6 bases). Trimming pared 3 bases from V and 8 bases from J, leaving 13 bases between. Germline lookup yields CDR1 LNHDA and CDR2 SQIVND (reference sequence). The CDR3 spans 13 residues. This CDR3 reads CASSIGGQTEAFF. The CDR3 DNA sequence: TGTGCCAGTAGTATCGGGGGCCAGACCGAAGCTTTCTTT.

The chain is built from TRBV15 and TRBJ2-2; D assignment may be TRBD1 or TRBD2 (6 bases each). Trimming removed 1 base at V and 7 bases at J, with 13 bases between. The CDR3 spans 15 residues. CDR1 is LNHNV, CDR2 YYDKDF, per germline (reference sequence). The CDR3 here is CATSRAPGADGELFF. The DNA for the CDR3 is TGTGCCACCAGCAGAGCACCGGGGGCTGACGGGGAGCTGTTTTTT. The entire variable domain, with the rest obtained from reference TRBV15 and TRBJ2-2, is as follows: DAMVIQNPRYQVTQFGKPVTLSCSQTLNHNVMYWYQQKSSQAPKLLFHYYDKDFNNEADTPDNFQSRRPNTSFCFLDIRSPGLGDTAMYLCATSRAPGADGELFFGEGSRLTVL.

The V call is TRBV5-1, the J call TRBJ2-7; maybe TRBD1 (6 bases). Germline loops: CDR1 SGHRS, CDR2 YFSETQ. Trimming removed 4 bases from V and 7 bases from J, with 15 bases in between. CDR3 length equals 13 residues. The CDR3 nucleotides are TGCGCCAGCAGCCCTACAGGGACGGGGGAGCAGTACTTC. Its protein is CASSPTGTGEQYF.

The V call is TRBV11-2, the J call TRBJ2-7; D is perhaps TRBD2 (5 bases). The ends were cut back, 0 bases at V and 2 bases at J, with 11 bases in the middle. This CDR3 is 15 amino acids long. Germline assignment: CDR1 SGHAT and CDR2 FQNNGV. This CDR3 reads CASSLDDRDTYEQYF. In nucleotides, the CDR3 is TGTGCCAGCAGCTTAGATGATCGGGATACCTACGAGCAGTACTTC.

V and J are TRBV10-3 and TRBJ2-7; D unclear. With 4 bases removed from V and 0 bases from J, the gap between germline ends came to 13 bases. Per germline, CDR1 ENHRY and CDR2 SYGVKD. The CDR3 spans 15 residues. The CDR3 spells CAISAGLRSSYEQYF. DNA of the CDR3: TGTGCCATCAGTGCGGGCTTGCGGAGCTCCTACGAGCAGTACTTC.

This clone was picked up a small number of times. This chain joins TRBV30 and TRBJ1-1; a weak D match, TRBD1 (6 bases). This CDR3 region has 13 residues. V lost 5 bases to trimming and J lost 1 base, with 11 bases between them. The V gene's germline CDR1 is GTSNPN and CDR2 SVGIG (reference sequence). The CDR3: CAWAMTGNTEAFF. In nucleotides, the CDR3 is TGTGCCTGGGCCATGACAGGGAACACTGAAGCTTTCTTT.

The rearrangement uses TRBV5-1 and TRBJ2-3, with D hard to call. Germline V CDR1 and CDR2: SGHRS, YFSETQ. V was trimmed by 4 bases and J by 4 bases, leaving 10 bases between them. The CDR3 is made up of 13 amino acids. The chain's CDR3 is CASSPPAADTQYF. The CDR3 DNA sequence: TGCGCCAGCAGCCCCCCGGCGGCAGATACGCAGTATTTT.

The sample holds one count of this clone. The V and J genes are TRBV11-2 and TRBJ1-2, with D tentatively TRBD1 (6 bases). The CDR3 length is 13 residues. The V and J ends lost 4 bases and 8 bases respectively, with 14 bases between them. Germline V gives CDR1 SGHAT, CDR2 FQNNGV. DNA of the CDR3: TGTGCCAGCAGCTGGGAGGGGGTGACGGGCTACACCTTC. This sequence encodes CASSWEGVTGYTF.

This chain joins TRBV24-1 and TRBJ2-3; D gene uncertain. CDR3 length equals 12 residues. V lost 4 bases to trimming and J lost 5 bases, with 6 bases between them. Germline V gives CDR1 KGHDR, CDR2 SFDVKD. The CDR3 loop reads CATSDPRDTQYF. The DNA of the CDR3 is TGTGCCACCAGTGACCCGAGAGATACGCAGTATTTT.

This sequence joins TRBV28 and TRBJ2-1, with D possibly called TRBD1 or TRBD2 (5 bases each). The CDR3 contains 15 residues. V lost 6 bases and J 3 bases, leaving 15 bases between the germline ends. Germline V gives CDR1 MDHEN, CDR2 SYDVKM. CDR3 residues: CASRIRDPYYNEQFF. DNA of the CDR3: TGTGCCAGCAGGATCCGGGACCCATACTACAATGAGCAGTTCTTC.

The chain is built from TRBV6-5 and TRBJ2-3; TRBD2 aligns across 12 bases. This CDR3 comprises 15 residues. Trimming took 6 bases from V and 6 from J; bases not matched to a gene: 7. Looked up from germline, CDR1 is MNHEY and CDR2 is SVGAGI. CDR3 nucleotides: TGTGCCAGCAGACAACTAGCGGGGGGCAGGGATACGCAGTATTTT. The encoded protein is CASRQLAGGRDTQYF.

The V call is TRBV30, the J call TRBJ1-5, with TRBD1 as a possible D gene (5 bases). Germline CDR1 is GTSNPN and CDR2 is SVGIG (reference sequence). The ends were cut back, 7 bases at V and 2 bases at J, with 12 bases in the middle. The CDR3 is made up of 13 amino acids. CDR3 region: CALRGSGNQPQHF. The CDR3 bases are TGTGCCTTGAGGGGAAGTGGCAATCAGCCCCAGCATTTT.

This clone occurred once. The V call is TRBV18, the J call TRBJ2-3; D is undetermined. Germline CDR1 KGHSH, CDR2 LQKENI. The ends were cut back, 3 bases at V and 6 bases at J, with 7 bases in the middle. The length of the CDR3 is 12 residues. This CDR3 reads CASSPSDDTQYF. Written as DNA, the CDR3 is TGTGCCAGCTCACCTTCCGATGATACGCAGTATTTT.

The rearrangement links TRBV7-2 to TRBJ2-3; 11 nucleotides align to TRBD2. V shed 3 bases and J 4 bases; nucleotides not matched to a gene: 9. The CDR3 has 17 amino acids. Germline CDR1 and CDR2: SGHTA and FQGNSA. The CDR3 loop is CASSFLTSGGRADTQYF. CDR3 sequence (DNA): TGTGCCAGCAGCTTTCTTACTAGCGGGGGCCGGGCAGATACGCAGTATTTT.

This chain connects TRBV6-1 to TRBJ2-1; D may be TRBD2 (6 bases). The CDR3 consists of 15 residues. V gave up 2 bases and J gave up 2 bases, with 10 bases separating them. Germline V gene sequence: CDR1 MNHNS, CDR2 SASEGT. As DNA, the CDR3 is TGTGCCAGCAGTGAATTTGCGGGGCCCTACAATGAGCAGTTCTTC. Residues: CASSEFAGPYNEQFF.

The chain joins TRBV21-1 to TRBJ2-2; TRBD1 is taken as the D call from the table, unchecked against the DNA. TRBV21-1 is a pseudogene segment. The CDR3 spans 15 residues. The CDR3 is CASSASVPNTGELFF. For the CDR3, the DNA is TGTGCCAGCAGCGCTTCAGTGCCGAACACCGGGGAGCTGTTTTTT.

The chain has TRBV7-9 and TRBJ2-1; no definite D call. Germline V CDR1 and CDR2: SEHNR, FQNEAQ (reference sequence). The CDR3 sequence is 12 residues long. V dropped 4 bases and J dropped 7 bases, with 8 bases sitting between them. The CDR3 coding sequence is TGTGCCAGCAGCTCGGACGGGAATGAGCAGTTCTTC. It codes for CASSSDGNEQFF.

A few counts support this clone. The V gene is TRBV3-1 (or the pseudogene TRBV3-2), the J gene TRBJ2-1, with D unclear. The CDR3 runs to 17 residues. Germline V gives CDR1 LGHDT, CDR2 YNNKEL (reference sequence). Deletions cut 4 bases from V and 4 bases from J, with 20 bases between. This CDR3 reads CASSRAARTEAYNEQFF. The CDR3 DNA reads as TGTGCCAGCAGCCGAGCCGCTAGAACAGAGGCTTACAATGAGCAGTTCTTC.

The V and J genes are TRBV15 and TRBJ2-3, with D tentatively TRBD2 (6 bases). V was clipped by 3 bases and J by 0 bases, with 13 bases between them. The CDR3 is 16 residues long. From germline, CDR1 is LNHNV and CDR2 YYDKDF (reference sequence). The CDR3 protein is CATSSDIADSTDTQYF. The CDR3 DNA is TGTGCCACCAGCAGTGACATAGCGGATAGCACAGATACGCAGTATTTT.

CDR3 bases: TGTGCCAGGCCGGTAGCATCACGCCGGTCACCCCTCCACTTT. As protein: CARPVASRRSPLHF. This chain uses TRBV6-5 with TRBJ1-6; D unresolved. From germline, CDR1 is MNHEY and CDR2 SVGAGI. This CDR3 is 14 amino acids long. The V end lost 9 bases, the J end lost 10 bases, and 19 bases lay between the germline ends.

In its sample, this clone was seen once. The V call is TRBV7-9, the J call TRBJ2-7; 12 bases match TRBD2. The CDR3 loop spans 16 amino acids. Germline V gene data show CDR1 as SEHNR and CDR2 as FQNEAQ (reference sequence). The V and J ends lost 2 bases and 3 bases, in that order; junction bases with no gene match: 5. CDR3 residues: CASSLTTSGGNYEQYF. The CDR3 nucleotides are TGTGCCAGCAGCTTAACCACTAGCGGGGGGAACTACGAGCAGTACTTC.

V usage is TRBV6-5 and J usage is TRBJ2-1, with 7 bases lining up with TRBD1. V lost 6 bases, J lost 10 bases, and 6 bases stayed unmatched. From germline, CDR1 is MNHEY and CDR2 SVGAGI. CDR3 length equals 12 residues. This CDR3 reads CASSPGQREQFF. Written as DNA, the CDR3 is TGTGCCAGCAGCCCGGGACAGAGAGAGCAGTTCTTC.

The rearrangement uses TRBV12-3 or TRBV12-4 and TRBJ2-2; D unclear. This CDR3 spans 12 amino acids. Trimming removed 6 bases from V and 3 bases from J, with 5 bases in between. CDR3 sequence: CASSRYTGELFF. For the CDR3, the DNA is TGTGCCAGCAGCCGGTACACCGGGGAGCTGTTTTTT.